The present TCR beta chain was sequenced within a study of beta chain features in type 1 diabetes. The wider study: Cell yields, gender and age were similar in healthy donors and patients. Study results and caveats: Type 1 diabetes patients showed a moderate but significant shortening of TCRB CDR3s in all four CD4+ subsets.

Concerning this clone: The antigen remains unidentified.

The V and J ends lost 1 base and 1 base respectively, with 8 bases between them. From germline, CDR1 is GTSNPN and CDR2 SVGIG (reference sequence). This CDR3 has 14 residues. The isolated RNA, all of it, was reverse transcribed, so expressed TCRB transcripts were what got sequenced. Sequencing used immunoSEQ multiplex PCR; TCRdb keeps in-frame clones, though not all of them. Of about 650,000 clones listed, 9.5% to 15% were seen once; the top ten hold around 0.12%. This sequence was found in a man aged 25-45 years with type 1 diabetes. The sample consisted of naive CD4+ T cells from blood. The chain joins TRBV30 to TRBJ1-5; D gene ambiguous. CDR3 protein: CAWSDGRSNQPQHF. The CDR3 DNA reads as TGTGCCTGGAGTGATGGACGGAGCAATCAGCCCCAGCATTTT.